Sequencing of this TCR beta chain was carried out in a study of blood T cell repertoires in COVID-19. The CDR3 has 14 residues. The V gene's germline CDR1 is SNHLY and CDR2 FYNNEI. V was clipped by 4 bases and J by 5 bases, with 14 bases between them. Authors' analysis steps: The authors estimated nucleated cell counts from reference gene primer amplification. Profiled with immunoSEQ multiplex PCR; TCRdb holds only in-frame clones, not every one. That table supplies the V and J calls and clone size; D and trimming were determined from the DNA. The table lists 95,000 to 150,000 clones, around 74% of them singletons.

The receptor was derived from a man older than 75 with COVID-19, enrolled during active disease. The rearrangement uses TRBV2 and TRBJ2-5; D possibly corresponds to TRBD1 (6 bases). The sample consisted of peripheral blood. The CDR3 nucleotides are TGTGCCAGCAGTGTCTTCGCCCAGGGGGAGACCCAGTACTTC. Translation: CASSVFAQGETQYF.